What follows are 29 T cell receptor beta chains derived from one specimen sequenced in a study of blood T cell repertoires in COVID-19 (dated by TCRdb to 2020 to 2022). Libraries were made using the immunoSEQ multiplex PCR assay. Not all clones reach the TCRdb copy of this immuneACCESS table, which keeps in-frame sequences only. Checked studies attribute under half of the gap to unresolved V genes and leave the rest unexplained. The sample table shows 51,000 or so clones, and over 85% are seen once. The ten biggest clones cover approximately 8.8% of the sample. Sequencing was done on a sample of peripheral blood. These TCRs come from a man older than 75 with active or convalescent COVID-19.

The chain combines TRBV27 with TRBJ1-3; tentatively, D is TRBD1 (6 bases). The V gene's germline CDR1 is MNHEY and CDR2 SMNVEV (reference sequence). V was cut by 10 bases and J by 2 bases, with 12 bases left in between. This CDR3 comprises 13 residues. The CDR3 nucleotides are TGTGCCACACCAACAGGGACTGGAAACACCATATATTTT. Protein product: CATPTGTGNTIYF.

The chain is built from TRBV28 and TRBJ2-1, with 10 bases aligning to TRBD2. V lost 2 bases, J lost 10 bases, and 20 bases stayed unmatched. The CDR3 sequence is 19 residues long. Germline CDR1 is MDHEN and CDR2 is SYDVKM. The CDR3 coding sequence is TGTGCCAGCAGTTTAGGTCTGGGATTAGCGGGGGGCTCCACCCAGGAGCAGTTCTTC. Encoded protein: CASSLGLGLAGGSTQEQFF.

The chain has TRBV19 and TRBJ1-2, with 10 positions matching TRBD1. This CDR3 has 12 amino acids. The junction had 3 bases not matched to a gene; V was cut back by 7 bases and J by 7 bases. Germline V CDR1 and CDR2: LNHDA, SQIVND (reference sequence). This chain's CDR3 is CASKTGGFGYTF. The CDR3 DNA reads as TGTGCCAGTAAGACAGGGGGCTTTGGCTACACCTTC. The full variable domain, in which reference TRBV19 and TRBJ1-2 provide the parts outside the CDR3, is DGGITQSPKYLFRKEGQNVTLSCEQNLNHDAMYWYRQDPGQGLRLIYYSQIVNDFQKGDIAEGYSVSREKKESFPLTVTSAQKNPTAFYLCASKTGGFGYTFGSGTRLTVV.

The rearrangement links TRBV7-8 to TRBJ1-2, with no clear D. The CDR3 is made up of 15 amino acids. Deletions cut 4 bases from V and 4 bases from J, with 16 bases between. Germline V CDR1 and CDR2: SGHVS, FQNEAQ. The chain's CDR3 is CASSSDLRASYGYTF. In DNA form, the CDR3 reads TGTGCCAGCAGCTCCGACTTGAGGGCGAGCTATGGCTACACCTTC. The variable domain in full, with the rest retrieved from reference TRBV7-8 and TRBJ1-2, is GAGVSQSPRYKVAKRGQDVALRCDPISGHVSLFWYQQALGQGPEFLTYFQNEAQLDKSGLPSDRFFAERPEGSVSTLKIQRTQQEDSAVYLCASSSDLRASYGYTFGSGTRLTVV.

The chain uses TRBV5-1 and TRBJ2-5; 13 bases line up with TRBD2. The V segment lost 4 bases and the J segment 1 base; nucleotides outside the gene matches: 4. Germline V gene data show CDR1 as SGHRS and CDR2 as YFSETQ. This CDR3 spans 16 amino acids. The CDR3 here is CASSEGLAGFQETQYF. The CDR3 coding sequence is TGCGCCAGCAGCGAGGGACTAGCGGGGTTCCAAGAGACCCAGTACTTC.

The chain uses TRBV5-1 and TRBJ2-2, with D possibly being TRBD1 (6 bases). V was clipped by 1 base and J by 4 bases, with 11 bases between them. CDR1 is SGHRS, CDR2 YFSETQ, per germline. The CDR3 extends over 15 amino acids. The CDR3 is CASSLLTGSTGELFF. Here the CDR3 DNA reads TGCGCCAGCAGCTTGTTAACAGGGAGCACCGGGGAGCTGTTTTTT.

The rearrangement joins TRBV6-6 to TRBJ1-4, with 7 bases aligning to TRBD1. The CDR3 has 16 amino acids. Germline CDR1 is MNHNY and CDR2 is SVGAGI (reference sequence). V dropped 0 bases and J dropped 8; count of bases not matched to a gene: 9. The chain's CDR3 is CASSYSVGTEPEKLFF. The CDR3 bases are TGTGCCAGCAGTTACTCAGTAGGGACAGAGCCCGAAAAACTGTTTTTT.

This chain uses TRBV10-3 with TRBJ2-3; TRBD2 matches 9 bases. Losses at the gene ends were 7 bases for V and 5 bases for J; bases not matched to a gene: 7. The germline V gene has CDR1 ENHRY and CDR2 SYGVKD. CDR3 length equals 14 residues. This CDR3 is CAIKGGRAKDTQYF. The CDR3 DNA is TGTGCCATCAAAGGCGGGAGGGCCAAAGATACGCAGTATTTT.

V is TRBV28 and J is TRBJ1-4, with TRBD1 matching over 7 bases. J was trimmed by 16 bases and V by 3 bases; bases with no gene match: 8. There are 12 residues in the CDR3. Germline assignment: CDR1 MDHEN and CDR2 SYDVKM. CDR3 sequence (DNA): TGTGCCAGCAGTTTCCAACAGGGGAATAGGTTTTTT. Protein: CASSFQQGNRFF. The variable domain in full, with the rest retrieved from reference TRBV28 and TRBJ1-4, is DVKVTQSSRYLVKRTGEKVFLECVQDMDHENMFWYRQDPGLGLRLIYFSYDVKMKEKGDIPEGYSVSREKKERFSLILESASTNQTSMYLCASSFQQGNRFFGSGTQLSVL.

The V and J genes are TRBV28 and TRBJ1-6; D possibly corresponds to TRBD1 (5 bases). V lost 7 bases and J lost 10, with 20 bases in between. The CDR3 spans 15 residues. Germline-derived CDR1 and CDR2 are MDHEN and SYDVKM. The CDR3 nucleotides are TGTGCCAGCATGGTGAGTGGGGGGACTCTCTCACCCCTCCACTTT. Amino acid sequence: CASMVSGGTLSPLHF. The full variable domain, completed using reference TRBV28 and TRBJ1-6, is DVKVTQSSRYLVKRTGEKVFLECVQDMDHENMFWYRQDPGLGLRLIYFSYDVKMKEKGDIPEGYSVSREKKERFSLILESASTNQTSMYLCASMVSGGTLSPLHFGNGTRLTVT.

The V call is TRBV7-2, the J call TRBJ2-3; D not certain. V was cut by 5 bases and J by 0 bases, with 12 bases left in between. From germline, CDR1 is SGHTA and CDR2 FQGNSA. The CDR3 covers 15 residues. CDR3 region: CASSPRRSSTDTQYF. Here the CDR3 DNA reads TGTGCCAGCAGCCCCCGGCGGTCCAGCACAGATACGCAGTATTTT.

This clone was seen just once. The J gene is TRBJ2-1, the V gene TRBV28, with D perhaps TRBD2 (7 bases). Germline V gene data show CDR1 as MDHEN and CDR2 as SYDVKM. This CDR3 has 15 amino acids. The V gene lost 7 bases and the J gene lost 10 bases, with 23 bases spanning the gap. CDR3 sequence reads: CASIQLRGGNMEQFF. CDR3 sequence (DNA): TGTGCCAGCATACAACTTAGGGGGGGGAATATGGAGCAGTTCTTC. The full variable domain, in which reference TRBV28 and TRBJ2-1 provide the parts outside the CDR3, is DVKVTQSSRYLVKRTGEKVFLECVQDMDHENMFWYRQDPGLGLRLIYFSYDVKMKEKGDIPEGYSVSREKKERFSLILESASTNQTSMYLCASIQLRGGNMEQFFGPGTRLTVL.

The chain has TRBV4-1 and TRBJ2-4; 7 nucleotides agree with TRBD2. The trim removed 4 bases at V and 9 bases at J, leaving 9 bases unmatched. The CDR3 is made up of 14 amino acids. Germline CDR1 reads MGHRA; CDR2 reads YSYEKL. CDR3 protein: CASSRTRQSGIQYF. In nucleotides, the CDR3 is TGCGCCAGCAGCCGGACTAGGCAAAGCGGCATTCAGTACTTC.

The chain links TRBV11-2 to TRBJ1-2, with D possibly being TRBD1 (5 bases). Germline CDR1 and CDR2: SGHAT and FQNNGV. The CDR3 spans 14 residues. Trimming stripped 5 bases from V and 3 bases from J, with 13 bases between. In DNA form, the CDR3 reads TGTGCCAGCAGCCTCGGGACTCAGGACTATGGCTACACCTTC. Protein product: CASSLGTQDYGYTF.

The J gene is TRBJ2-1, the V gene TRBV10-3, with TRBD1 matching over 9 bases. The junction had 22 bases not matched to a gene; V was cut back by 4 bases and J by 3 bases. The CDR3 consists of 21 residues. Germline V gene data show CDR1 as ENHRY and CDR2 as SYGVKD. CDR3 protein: CAISATLPGQGGNGHYNEQFF. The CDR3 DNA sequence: TGTGCCATCAGTGCCACACTGCCGGGACAGGGAGGCAACGGTCACTACAATGAGCAGTTCTTC.

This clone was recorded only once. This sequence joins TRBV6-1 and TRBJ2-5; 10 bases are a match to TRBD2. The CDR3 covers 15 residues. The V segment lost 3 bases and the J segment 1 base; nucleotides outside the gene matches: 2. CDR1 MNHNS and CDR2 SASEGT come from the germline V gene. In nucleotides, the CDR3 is TGTGCCAGCAGTGACGTAGCGGGGGGCCAAGAGACCCAGTACTTC. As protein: CASSDVAGGQETQYF.

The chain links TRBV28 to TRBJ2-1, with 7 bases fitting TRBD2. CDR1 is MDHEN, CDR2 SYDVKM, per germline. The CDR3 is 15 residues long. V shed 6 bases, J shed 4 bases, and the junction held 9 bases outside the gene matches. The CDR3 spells CASSERAGIYNEQFF. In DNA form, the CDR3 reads TGTGCCAGCAGCGAAAGAGCGGGGATTTACAATGAGCAGTTCTTC.

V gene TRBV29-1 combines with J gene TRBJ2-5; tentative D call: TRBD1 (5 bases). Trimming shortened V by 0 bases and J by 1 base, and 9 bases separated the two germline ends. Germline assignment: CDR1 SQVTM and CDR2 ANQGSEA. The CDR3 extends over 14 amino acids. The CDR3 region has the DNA TGCAGCGTTGAAGACAGGGTGTTCCAAGAGACCCAGTACTTC. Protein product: CSVEDRVFQETQYF.

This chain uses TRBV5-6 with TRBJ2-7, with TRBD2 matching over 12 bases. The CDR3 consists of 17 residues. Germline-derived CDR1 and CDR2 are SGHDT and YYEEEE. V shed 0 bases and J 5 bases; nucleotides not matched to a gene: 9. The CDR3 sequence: CASSLGLAGGPTHEQYF. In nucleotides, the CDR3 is TGTGCCAGCAGCTTGGGGCTAGCGGGAGGGCCCACTCACGAGCAGTACTTC.

This CDR3 reads CASSSFGEQFF. The CDR3 region has the DNA TGTGCCAGCAGCTCTTTCGGTGAGCAGTTCTTC. J is TRBJ2-1 and V is TRBV5-6; D not certain. V lost 3 bases to trimming and J lost 9 bases, with 7 bases between them. The CDR3 covers 11 residues. Germline lookup yields CDR1 SGHDT and CDR2 YYEEEE.

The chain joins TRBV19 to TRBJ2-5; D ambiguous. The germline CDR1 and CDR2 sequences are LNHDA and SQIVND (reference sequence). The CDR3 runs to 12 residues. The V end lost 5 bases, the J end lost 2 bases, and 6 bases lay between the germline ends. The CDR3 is CASSVRQETQYF. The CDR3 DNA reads TGTGCCAGTAGTGTGAGACAAGAGACCCAGTACTTC.

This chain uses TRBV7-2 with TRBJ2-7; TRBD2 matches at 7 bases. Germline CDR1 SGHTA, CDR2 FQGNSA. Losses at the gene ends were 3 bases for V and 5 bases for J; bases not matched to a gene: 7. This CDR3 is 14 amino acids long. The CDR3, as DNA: TGTGCCAGCAGCTTGCTGCGGGAGCCCCACGAGCAGTACTTC. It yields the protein CASSLLREPHEQYF.

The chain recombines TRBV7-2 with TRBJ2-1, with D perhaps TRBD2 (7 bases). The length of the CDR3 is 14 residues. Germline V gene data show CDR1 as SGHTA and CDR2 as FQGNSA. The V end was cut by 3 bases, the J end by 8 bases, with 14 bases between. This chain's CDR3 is CASSLGGAVHEQFF. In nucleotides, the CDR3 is TGTGCCAGCAGCTTGGGGGGGGCGGTGCATGAGCAGTTCTTC.

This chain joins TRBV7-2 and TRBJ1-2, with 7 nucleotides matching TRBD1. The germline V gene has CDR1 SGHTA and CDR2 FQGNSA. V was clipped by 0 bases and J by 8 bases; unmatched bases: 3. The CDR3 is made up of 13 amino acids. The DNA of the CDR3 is TGTGCCAGCAGCTTAGCCACAGGGGAAGGCTACACCTTC. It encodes CASSLATGEGYTF.

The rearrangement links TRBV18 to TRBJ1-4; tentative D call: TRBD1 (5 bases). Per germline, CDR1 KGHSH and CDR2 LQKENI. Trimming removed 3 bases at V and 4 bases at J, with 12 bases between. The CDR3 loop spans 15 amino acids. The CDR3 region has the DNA TGTGCCAGCTCACCCACGACAGTACGTAATGAAAAACTGTTTTTT. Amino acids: CASSPTTVRNEKLFF.

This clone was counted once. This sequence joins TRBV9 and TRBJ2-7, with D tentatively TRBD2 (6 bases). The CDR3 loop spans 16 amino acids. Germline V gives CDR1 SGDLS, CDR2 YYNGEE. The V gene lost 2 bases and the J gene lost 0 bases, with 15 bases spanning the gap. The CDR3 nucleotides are TGTGCCAGCAGCGTGTCGGCTAGCGAGAGCTCCTACGAGCAGTACTTC. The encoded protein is CASSVSASESSYEQYF.

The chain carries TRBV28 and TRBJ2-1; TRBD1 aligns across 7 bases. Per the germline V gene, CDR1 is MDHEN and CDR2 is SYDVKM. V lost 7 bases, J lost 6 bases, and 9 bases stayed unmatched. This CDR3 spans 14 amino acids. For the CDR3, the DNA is TGTGCCAGCACCTCGGACAGGCCAAGCAATGAGCAGTTCTTC. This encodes CASTSDRPSNEQFF. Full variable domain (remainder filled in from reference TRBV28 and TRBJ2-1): DVKVTQSSRYLVKRTGEKVFLECVQDMDHENMFWYRQDPGLGLRLIYFSYDVKMKEKGDIPEGYSVSREKKERFSLILESASTNQTSMYLCASTSDRPSNEQFFGPGTRLTVL.

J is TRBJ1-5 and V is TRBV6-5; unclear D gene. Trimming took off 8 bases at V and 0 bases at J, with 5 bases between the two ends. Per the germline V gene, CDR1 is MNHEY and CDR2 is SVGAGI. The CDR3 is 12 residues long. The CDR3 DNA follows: TGTGCCAGCTGGGCTAGCAATCAGCCCCAGCATTTT. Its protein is CASWASNQPQHF.

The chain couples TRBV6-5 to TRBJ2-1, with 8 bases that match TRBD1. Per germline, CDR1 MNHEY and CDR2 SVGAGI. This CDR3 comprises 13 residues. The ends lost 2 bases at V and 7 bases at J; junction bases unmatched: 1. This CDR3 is CASSYRQGNEQFF. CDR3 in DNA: TGTGCCAGCAGTTACCGACAGGGGAATGAGCAGTTCTTC.